One and the same sample provided the 5 T cell receptor beta chains below, sequenced in a study of immune evolution from preneoplasia to lung adenocarcinoma. Measured with immunoSEQ multiplex PCR; TCRdb has only the in-frame clones, and not every one. The sample has 4,500 to 5,500 clones, more than 60% seen once; the top ten hold roughly 8%. The sequenced sample was FFPE adjacent normal lung tissue. The receptor source for this set is a donor at least 70 years old with lung adenocarcinoma.

This chain joins TRBV30 and TRBJ1-2; the D is unclear. The CDR3 loop spans 13 amino acids. Germline CDR1 reads GTSNPN; CDR2 reads SVGIG (reference sequence). Deletions cut 2 bases from V and 7 bases from J, with 14 bases between. The CDR3: CAWSPGNTPGYTF. The DNA for the CDR3 is TGTGCCTGGAGTCCCGGAAATACCCCTGGCTACACCTTC.

The chain recombines TRBV19 with TRBJ2-1, with D possibly matching TRBD1 (6 bases). Trimming stripped 3 bases from V and 5 bases from J, with 14 bases between. The germline V gene encodes CDR1 LNHDA and CDR2 SQIVND (reference sequence). CDR3 length equals 15 residues. CDR3 amino acids: CASSMKSGTHNEQFF. The CDR3 bases are TGTGCCAGTAGTATGAAATCCGGGACACACAATGAGCAGTTCTTC.

This chain joins TRBV7-3 and TRBJ2-1, with 7 nucleotides matching TRBD2. This CDR3 has 18 residues. CDR1 and CDR2 from the germline V gene are SGHTA and FQGTGA. Trimming cost V 3 bases and J 2 bases; bases outside gene matches: 13. CDR3 sequence reads: CASSLTTILAAPYNEQFF. CDR3 nucleotides: TGTGCCAGCAGCTTGACAACCATCCTAGCGGCTCCCTACAATGAGCAGTTCTTC.

The gene calls are TRBV30 and TRBJ2-3; 8 bases match TRBD1. Germline CDR1 reads GTSNPN; CDR2 reads SVGIG (reference sequence). CDR3 length: 14 amino acids. V lost 3 bases, J lost 1 base, and 3 bases stayed unmatched. CDR3 loop: CAWREQGGTDTQYF. CDR3 coding DNA: TGTGCCTGGAGGGAACAGGGGGGCACAGATACGCAGTATTTT.

This chain links TRBV7-9 with TRBJ2-7, with 8 bases aligning to TRBD1. The V gene end was trimmed by 5 bases and the J gene end by 3 bases; junction bases not matched to a gene: 9. Per germline, CDR1 SEHNR and CDR2 FQNEAQ (reference sequence). The CDR3 runs 15 residues. The CDR3 reads CASSLDRGHLYEQYF. In DNA, the CDR3 is TGTGCCAGCAGCCTAGACAGGGGACACCTCTACGAGCAGTACTTC.